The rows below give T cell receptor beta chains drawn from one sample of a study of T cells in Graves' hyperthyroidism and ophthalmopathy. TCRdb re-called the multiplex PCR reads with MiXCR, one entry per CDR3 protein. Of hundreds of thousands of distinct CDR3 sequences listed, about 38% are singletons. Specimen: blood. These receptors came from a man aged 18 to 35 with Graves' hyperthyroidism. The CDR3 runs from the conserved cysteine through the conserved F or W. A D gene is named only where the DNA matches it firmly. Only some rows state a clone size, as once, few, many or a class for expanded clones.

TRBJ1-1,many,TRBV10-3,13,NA,TGTGCCGTGCGGGGCAGCCTGAACACTGAAGCTTTCTTT,CAVRGSLNTEAFF
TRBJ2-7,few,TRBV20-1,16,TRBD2,TGCAGTGCTAGACCACCCGGGACTAGCGGGGTTGACGAGCAGTACTTC,CSARPPGTSGVDEQYF
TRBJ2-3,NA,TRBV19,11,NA,TGTGCCAGTGGGGTCACAGATACGCAGTATTTT,CASGVTDTQYF
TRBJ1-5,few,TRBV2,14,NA,TGTGCCAGCAATGGTCAACATAGCAATCAGCCCCAGCATTTT,CASNGQHSNQPQHF
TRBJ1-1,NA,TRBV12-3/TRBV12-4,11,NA,TGTGCCAGCACCTCTGGGATTTCGGCTTTCTTT,CASTSGISAFF
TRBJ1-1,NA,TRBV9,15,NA,TGTGCCAGCCATACAGGGACACTTATGAACACTGAAGCTTTCTTT,CASHTGTLMNTEAFF
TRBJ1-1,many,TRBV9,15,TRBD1,TGTGCCAGCAGCGTAGAGGGACAGCCGAACACTGAAGCTTTCTTT,CASSVEGQPNTEAFF
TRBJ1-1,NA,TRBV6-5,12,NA,TGTGCCAGCAGTGAATGGCAGGGTGAAGCTTTCTTT,CASSEWQGEAFF
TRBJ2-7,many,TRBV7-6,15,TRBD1,TGTGCCAGCAGCATCGGACAGGGGCACTCCTACGAGCAGTACTTC,CASSIGQGHSYEQYF
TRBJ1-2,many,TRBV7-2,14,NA,TGTGCCAGCAGCTTAGGACGACGGGGAAGAGGCTACACCTTC,CASSLGRRGRGYTF
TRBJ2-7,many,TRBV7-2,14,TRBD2,TGTGCCAGCAGCCCCTCTAGCGGGAGTTACGAGCAGTACTTC,CASSPSSGSYEQYF
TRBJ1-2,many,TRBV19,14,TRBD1,TGTGCCAGTAGTGCCACAGGGGGCGCAGATGGCTACACCTTC,CASSATGGADGYTF
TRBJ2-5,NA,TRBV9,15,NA,TGTGCCAGCAGCGTCCTCGGAGCCGCGAAAGAGACCCAGTACTTC,CASSVLGAAKETQYF
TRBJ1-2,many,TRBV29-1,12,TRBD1,TGCAGCGCCAGGGACAGTCGGCGGGGCTACACCTTC,CSARDSRRGYTF
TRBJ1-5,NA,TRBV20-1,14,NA,TGCAGTGCTAGGGCAAGGGGTAGCAATCAGCCCCAGCATTTT,CSARARGSNQPQHF
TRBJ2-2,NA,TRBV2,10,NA,TGTGCCAGCAGTGATACGGAGCTGTTTTTT,CASSDTELFF
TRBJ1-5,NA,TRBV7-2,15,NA,TGTGCCAGCAGCTTCACTGGGGGTTACAATCAGCCCCAGCATTTT,CASSFTGGYNQPQHF
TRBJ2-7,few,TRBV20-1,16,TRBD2,TGCAGTGCTAGAGAAGGATCAATAGCGGGGGGCTACGAGCAGTACTTC,CSAREGSIAGGYEQYF
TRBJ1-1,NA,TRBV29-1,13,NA,TGCAGCGTCCGCGTCGGAGCGAACACTGAAGCTTTCTTT,CSVRVGANTEAFF
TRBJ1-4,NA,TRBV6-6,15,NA,TGTGCCAGCAGCCTAAGGCAGGGTTGGAATGAAAAACTGTTTTTT,CASSLRQGWNEKLFF
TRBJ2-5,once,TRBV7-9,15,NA,TGTGCCAGCAGCCCCCGCCAGACAGAAGAAGAGACCCAGTACTTC,CASSPRQTEEETQYF
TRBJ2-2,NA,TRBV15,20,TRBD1,TGTGCCACCAGCCGGCTAGCTTTTGACAGGGGAAGGTCGTTCACCGGGGAGCTGTTTTTT,CATSRLAFDRGRSFTGELFF
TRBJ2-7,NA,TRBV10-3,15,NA,TGTGCCATCAGCCAAGGACTCACTGGGCTCTACGAGCAGTACTTC,CAISQGLTGLYEQYF
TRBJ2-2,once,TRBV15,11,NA,NA,CATSRRGSCFF
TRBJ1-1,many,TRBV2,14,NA,TGTGCCAGCACCAGCCTTGAAGGGAACACTGAAGCTTTCTTT,CASTSLEGNTEAFF
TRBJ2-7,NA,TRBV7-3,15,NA,TGTGCCAGCAGCCCTCCTGGCAAGGAGGGGTTCGAGCAGTACTTC,CASSPPGKEGFEQYF
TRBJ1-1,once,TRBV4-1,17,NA,TGCGCCAGCAGCCAAGAAGGCCAGGGACTAGTGAACACTGAAGCTTTCTTT,CASSQEGQGLVNTEAFF
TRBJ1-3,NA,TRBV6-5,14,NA,TGTGCCAGCAGCTTTAGGCGGTCGGGAAACACCATATATTTT,CASSFRRSGNTIYF
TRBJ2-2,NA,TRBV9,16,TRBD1,TGTGCCAGCAGCCAGGGGGACAGGCGAAACACCGGGGAGCTGTTTTTT,CASSQGDRRNTGELFF
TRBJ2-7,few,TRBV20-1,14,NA,TGCAGTGCTAGAGATCAGGGGGGTTTTGACGAGCAGTACTTC,CSARDQGGFDEQYF
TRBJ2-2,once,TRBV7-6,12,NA,TGTGCCAGCAGCCGCGGGGACAATGAGCAGTTTTTT,CASSRGDNEQFF
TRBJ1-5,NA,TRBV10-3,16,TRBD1,TGTGCCATCAGCCCCGGGACAGGGGGGATCAATCAGCCCCAGCATTTT,CAISPGTGGINQPQHF
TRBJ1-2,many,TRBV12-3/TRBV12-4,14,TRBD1,TGTGCCAGCAGTGCGGGGACAGGGCACTATGGCTACACCTTC,CASSAGTGHYGYTF
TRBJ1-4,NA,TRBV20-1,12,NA,TGCAGTGCCTTCCAAGGGGGGGAAAAACTGTTTTTT,CSAFQGGEKLFF
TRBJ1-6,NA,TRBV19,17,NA,TGTGCCAGTAGTATCTCGTTTGAGGGACCGCCCGATTCACCCCTCCACTTT,CASSISFEGPPDSPLHF
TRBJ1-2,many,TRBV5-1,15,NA,TGCGCCAGCAGCGCCCGGCAGGGGCCAAGAGGTGGCTACACCTTC,CASSARQGPRGGYTF
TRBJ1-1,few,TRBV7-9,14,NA,TGTGCCAGCAGCGCCGACGTCTCAGGCGCTGAAGCTTTCTTT,CASSADVSGAEAFF
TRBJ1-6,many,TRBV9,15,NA,TGTGCCAGCAGCCGTCACGGGGGGGCAAATTCACCCCTCCACTTT,CASSRHGGANSPLHF
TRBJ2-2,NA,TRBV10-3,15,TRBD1,TGTGCCAGCAGTTACGGACAGGGCTTGGCCGGGGAGCTGTTTTTT,CASSYGQGLAGELFF
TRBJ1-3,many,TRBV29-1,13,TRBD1,TGCAGCGCCGAACAGGGGCGCGGAAACACCATATATTTT,CSAEQGRGNTIYF
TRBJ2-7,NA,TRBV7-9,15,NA,TGTGCCAGCAGCCAAATTACAGTACTTTTAGACGAGCAGTACTTC,CASSQITVLLDEQYF
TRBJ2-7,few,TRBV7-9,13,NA,TGTGCCAGCAGCGTAGGGACTGCCGTGGGGCAGTACTTC,CASSVGTAVGQYF
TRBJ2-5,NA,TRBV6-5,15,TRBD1,TGTGCCAGCAGTCCGGGACAGGGGGGAGGAGAGACCCAGTACTTC,CASSPGQGGGETQYF
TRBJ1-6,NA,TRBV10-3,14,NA,NA,CADLLCHQSSPLHF
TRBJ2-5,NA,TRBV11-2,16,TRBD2,TGTGCCAGCAGTCTAAGACTAGCGGGGGATATCGGGACCCAGTACTTC,CASSLRLAGDIGTQYF
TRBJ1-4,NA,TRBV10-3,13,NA,TGTGCCAGCAGTTCCGGAAGGGAAGAAAAACTGTTTTTT,CASSSGREEKLFF
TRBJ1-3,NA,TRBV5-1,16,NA,TGCGCCAGCAGCGAAGTGGGGAGAACCACTGGAAACACCATATATTTT,CASSEVGRTTGNTIYF
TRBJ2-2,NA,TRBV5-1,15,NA,TGCGCCAGCAGCTTGGAATCATGGGACACCGGGGAGCTGTTTTTT,CASSLESWDTGELFF
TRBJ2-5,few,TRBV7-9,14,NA,TGTGCCAGCAGCTTAAGCAGCCTTCAAGAGACCCAGTACTTC,CASSLSSLQETQYF
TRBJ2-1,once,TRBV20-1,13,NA,TGCAGTGCTCCTCGGGACATTGACAATGAGCAGTTCTTC,CSAPRDIDNEQFF
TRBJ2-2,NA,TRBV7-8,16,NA,TGTGCCAGCAGCCCTACCCGGGACTTTCCACCCGGGGAGCTGTTTTTT,CASSPTRDFPPGELFF
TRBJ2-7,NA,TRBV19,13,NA,TGTGCCAGCCGGAGGGCTAGCTCCTACGAGCAGTACTTC,CASRRASSYEQYF
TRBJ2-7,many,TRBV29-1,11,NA,TGCAGCGTTGTTGTAGACTACGAGCAGTACTTC,CSVVVDYEQYF
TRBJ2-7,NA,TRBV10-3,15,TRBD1,TGTGCCATCAGGGTCCGGGACAGGGGGCGGAACGAGCAGTACTTC,CAIRVRDRGRNEQYF
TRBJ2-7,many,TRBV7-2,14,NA,TGTGCCAGCAGCTTACAGCGGAGCTCCTACGAGCAGTACTTC,CASSLQRSSYEQYF
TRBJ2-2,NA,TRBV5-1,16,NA,TGCGCCAGCAGCTTGCAAGGGGGGTCGTCCACCGGGGAGCTGTTTTTT,CASSLQGGSSTGELFF
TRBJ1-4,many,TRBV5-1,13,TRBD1,TGCGCCAGCAGCGTGGGACAGGGGAACGGACTGTTTTTT,CASSVGQGNGLFF
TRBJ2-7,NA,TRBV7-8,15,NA,TGTGCCAGCAGCTTAGCCGAGGGGACTTATTGGGAGCAGTACTTC,CASSLAEGTYWEQYF
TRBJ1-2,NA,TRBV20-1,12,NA,TGCAGTGCTAGAGAGGGGGCTGGTGGCTACACCTTC,CSAREGAGGYTF
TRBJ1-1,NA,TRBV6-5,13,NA,TGTGCCAGCAGTTACAGCGGTCTCTCGGGAGCTTTCTTT,CASSYSGLSGAFF